This T cell receptor beta chain originates from a study of T cells in Graves' hyperthyroidism and ophthalmopathy. Study-wide results and limits: Progression to ophthalmopathy was predicted a median of about six months early. Most clonotypes expanded in the thyroid (above 0.001) were also present in blood.

V gave up 4 bases and J gave up 2 bases, with 18 bases separating them. The germline CDR1 and CDR2 sequences are LGHDT and YNNKEL (reference sequence). CDR3 size: 16 residues. Amplification of TCR beta CDR3 regions used RNA as the template. Carried out on the TCR CDR3, a first-round RT-PCR used the HTBI primer set. A single record per CDR3 protein comes from TCRdb applying MiXCR to the multiplex PCR reads. The sample lists some 300,000 distinct CDR3 sequences, roughly an eighth occurring once. Newly diagnosed patients aged 18 to 65 had hyperthyroidism of under 2 months' duration. PBMCs were collected from an approximately 10 ml volume of fresh peripheral blood. As for this clonotype: Antigen specificity is unknown.

The clonotype originates from a woman in her thirties or forties with Graves' hyperthyroidism. The rearrangement uses TRBV3-1 and TRBJ2-7; D is possibly TRBD2 (6 bases). Material: blood. The CDR3 bases are TGTGCCAGCAGCCCCAGGCAGCCTAGCGAAACCTACGAGCAGTACTTC. Residues: CASSPRQPSETYEQYF.